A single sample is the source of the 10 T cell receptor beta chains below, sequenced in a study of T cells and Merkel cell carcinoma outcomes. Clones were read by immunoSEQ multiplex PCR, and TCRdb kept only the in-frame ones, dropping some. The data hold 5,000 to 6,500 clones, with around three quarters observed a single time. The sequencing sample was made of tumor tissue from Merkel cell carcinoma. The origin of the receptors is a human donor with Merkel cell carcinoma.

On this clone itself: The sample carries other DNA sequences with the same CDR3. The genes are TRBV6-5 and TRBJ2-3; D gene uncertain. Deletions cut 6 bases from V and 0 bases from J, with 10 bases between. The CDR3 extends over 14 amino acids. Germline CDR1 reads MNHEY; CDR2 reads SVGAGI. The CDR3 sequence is CASRRDFSTDTQYF. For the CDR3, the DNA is TGTGCCAGCAGAAGGGATTTTAGCACAGATACGCAGTATTTT.

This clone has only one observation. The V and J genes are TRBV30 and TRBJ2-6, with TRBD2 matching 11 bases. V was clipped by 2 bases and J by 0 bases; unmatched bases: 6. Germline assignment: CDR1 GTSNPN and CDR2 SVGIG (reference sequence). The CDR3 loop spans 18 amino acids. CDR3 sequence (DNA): TGTGCCTGGAGTTCCGGACTAGCGGGCCTCTCTGGGGCCAACGTCCTGACTTTC. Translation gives CAWSSGLAGLSGANVLTF. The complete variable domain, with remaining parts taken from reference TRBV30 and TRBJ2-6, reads SQTIHQWPATLVQPVGSPLSLECTVEGTSNPNLYWYRQAAGRGLQLLFYSVGIGQISSEVPQNLSASRPQDRQFILSSKKLLLSDSGFYLCAWSSGLAGLSGANVLTFGAGSRLTVL.

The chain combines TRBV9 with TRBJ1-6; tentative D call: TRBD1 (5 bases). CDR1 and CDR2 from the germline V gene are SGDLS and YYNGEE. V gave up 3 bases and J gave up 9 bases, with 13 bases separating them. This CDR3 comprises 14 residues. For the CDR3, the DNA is TGTGCCAGCAGCGCGGGGCACACAGGTTCACCCCTCCACTTT. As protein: CASSAGHTGSPLHF.

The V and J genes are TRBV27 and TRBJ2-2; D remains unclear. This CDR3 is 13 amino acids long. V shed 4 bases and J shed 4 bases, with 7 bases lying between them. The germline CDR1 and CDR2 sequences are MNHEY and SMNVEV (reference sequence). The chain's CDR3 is CASSSRTTGELFF. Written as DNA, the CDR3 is TGTGCCAGCAGTTCCCGAACCACCGGGGAGCTGTTTTTT.

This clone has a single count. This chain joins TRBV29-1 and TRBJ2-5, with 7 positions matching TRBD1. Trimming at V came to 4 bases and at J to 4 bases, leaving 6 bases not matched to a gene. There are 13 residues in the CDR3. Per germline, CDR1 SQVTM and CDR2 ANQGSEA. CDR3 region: CSVAKGAGETQYF. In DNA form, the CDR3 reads TGCAGCGTTGCAAAGGGGGCGGGAGAGACCCAGTACTTC.

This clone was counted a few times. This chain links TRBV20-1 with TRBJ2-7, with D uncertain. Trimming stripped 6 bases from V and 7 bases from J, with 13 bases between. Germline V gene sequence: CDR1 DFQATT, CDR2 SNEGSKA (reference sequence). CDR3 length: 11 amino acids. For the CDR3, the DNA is TGCAGTGCCCCCAGCTTGGGGGAGCAGTACTTC. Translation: CSAPSLGEQYF.

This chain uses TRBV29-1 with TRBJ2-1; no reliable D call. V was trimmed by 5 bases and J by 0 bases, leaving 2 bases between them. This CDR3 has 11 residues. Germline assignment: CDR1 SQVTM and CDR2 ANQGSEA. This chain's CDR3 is CSVNSYNEQFF. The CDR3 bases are TGCAGCGTTAACTCCTACAATGAGCAGTTCTTC.

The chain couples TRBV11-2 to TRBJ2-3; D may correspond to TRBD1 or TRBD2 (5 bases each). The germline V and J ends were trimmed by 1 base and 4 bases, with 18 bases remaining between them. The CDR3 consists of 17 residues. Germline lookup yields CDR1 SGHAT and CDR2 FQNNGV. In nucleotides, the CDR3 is TGTGCCAGCAGCTTAGGCCCTCTGCAGGGAGAGGCAGATACGCAGTATTTT. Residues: CASSLGPLQGEADTQYF.

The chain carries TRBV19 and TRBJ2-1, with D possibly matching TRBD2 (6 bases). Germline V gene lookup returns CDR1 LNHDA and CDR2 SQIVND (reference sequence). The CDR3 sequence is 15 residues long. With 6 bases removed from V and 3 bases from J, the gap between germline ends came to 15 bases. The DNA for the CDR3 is TGTGCCAGTAGGCCCCAAGCGGGTATCTACAATGAGCAGTTCTTC. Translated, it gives CASRPQAGIYNEQFF.

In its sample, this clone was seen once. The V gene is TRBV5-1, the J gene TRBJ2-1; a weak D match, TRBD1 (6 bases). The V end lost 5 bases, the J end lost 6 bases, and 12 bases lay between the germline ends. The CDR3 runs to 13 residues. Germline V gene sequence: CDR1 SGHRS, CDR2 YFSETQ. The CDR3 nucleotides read TGCGCCAGCAGGCTACAGGGTCTCAATGAGCAGTTCTTC. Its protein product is CASRLQGLNEQFF.